These 10 T cell receptor beta chains came from one sample sequenced in a study of CXCR3-negative and CXCR3-positive naive CD8 T cells. The TRB libraries of cDNA were built by UMI-labeled 5' RACE. TCRdb derives one entry per CDR3 protein from the 5' RACE reads, leaving out DNA. The table for this sample gives roughly 89,000 distinct CDR3 sequences. The material sequenced was naive CXCR3- CD8+ T cells from blood. Indicated subset: CD45RO-CCR7+CD27+CD95- naive CD8+ T cells lacking CXCR3 (TNR3-). Receptors were obtained from a human donor in good health. Some clones in this sample may be carry-over from other donors' samples.

The rearrangement uses TRBV29-1 and TRBJ2-1; TCRdb selects TRBD2, and the lack of DNA leaves this call unchecked. The CDR3 is 13 amino acids. The germline V gene encodes CDR1 SQVTM and CDR2 ANQGSEA. The CDR3 loop reads CSVTGTSGNEQFF.

The rearrangement uses TRBV28 and TRBJ2-5; as DNA is missing, the TRBD2 call by TCRdb cannot be tested. Germline values: CDR1 MDHEN, CDR2 SYDVKM. The CDR3 runs to 18 residues. Here the CDR3 reads CASSHRLAGGIHQETQYF.

The chain carries TRBV7-2 and TRBJ2-7; TCRdb gives TRBD2 as the D gene, but with no DNA this cannot be confirmed. The CDR3 sequence is 20 residues long. Germline lookup yields CDR1 SGHTA and CDR2 FQGNSA. CDR3 sequence: CASSPRTGTSGGHRWYEQYF.

The J gene is TRBJ2-7, the V gene TRBV6-5; the D gene TCRdb calls, TRBD1, cannot be checked with no DNA. The CDR3 sequence is 14 residues long. Germline CDR1 MNHEY, CDR2 SVGAGI. CDR3 region: CASSYEGGAYEQYF.

The chain is built from TRBV28 and TRBJ1-1. The CDR3 is 11 amino acids. The germline V gene has CDR1 MDHEN and CDR2 SYDVKM. CDR3 protein: CASSFLAEAFF.

The chain joins TRBV28 to TRBJ2-1; the D gene TCRdb calls, TRBD2, cannot be checked with no DNA. The V gene's germline CDR1 is MDHEN and CDR2 SYDVKM. The CDR3 has 13 residues. CDR3 loop: CASSFGLGREQFF.

The CDR3 region is CASSLWGGLVAGGEETQYF. The chain links TRBV7-2 to TRBJ2-5; TCRdb gives TRBD2 as the D gene, but with no DNA this cannot be confirmed. Germline loops: CDR1 SGHTA, CDR2 FQGNSA. The CDR3 is made up of 19 amino acids. Using reference TRBV7-2 and TRBJ2-5 for the parts outside the CDR3, the full variable domain is GAGVSQSPSNKVTEKGKDVELRCDPISGHTALYWYRQSLGQGLEFLIYFQGNSAPDKSGLPSDRFSAERTGGSVSTLTIQRTQQEDSAVYLCASSLWGGLVAGGEETQYFGPGTRLLVL.

The chain combines TRBV14 with TRBJ2-1; there is no DNA to check the TCRdb D call of TRBD1. The CDR3 is 17 residues long. CDR1 and CDR2 from the germline V gene are SGHDN and FVKESK. The chain's CDR3 is CASSQDWRATVYNEQFF.

V and J are TRBV7-9 and TRBJ2-7; the TRBD2 assignment by TCRdb is unverifiable without DNA. The CDR3 covers 13 residues. The germline gives CDR1 SEHNR, CDR2 FQNEAQ (reference sequence). CDR3 residues: CASSRVGGDEQYF.

The rearrangement uses TRBV2 and TRBJ2-7; TCRdb's assignment of TRBD1 cannot be checked, as there is no DNA. The CDR3 is 17 residues long. The germline V gene has CDR1 SNHLY and CDR2 FYNNEI. The CDR3 spells CASSDPRGTGGTYEQYF.